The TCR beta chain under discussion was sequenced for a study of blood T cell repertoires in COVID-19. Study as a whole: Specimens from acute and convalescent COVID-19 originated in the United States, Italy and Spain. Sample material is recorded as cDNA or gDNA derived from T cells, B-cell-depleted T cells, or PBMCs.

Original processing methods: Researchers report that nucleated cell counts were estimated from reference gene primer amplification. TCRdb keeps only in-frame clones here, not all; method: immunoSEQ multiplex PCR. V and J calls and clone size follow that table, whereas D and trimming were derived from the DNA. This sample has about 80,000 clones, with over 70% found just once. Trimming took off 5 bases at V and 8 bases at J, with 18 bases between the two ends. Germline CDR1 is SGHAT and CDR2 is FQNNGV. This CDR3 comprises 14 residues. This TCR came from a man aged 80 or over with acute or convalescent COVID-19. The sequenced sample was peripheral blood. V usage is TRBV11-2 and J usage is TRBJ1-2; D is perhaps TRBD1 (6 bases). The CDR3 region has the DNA TGTGCCAGCAGCCCAGGGGCCAGGGTAGGGGGCTACACCTTC. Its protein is CASSPGARVGGYTF.